This record concerns one T cell receptor beta chain sequence. Germline CDR1 WSHSY, CDR2 SAAADI. This CDR3 region has 15 residues. The V and J ends lost 0 bases and 12 bases, in that order; junction bases with no gene match: 10. These data belong to a study of blood T cell repertoires in COVID-19. Study summary: Samples taken during acute and convalescent COVID-19 were collected in the United States, Italy and Spain. PBMCs, B-cell-depleted T cells, or T cells were the source of the cDNA or gDNA that made up the material.

Produced via immunoSEQ multiplex PCR; TCRdb's table is partial and in-frame only. Of about 160,000 clones listed, about 88% were seen once; the top ten hold approximately 5.4%. Sequencing was done on a sample of peripheral blood. The chain employs TRBV10-2 and TRBJ2-5; TRBD2 aligns across 10 bases. This sequence was found in a woman in her 50s with COVID-19, enrolled during active disease. DNA of the CDR3: TGCGCCAGCAGTGAGTCGATGGTTAGCGGGGGGTCAAAGTACTTC. Translation gives CASSESMVSGGSKYF.